Presented here are 17 T cell receptor beta chains from one specimen sequenced in a study of T-cell memory formation after mild COVID-19. Each CDR3 protein gets one entry after TCRdb re-called the 5' RACE reads with MiXCR. Among hundreds of thousands of distinct CDR3 sequences, around 15% were seen once, and the ten largest hold approximately 20%. Sample: PBMCs or a T cell subset sorted from them (not recorded which). These receptors were collected from a man aged 18 to 29 who had mild COVID-19 (a few samples of this study predate the infection). Cell type and time point are not known.

This clonotype occurred a few times. J is TRBJ2-2 and V is TRBV18, with D possibly being TRBD2 (5 bases). V lost 3 bases to trimming and J lost 4 bases, with 12 bases between them. Germline CDR1 and CDR2: KGHSH and LQKENI. This CDR3 region has 15 residues. The CDR3 is CASSPLERTTGELFF. The CDR3 nucleotides are TGTGCCAGCTCACCGCTTGAGCGGACCACCGGGGAGCTGTTTTTT. Using reference TRBV18 and TRBJ2-2 for the parts outside the CDR3, the full variable domain is NAGVMQNPRHLVRRRGQEARLRCSPMKGHSHVYWYRQLPEEGLKFMVYLQKENIIDESGMPKERFSAEFPKEGPSILRIQQVVRGDSAAYFCASSPLERTTGELFFGEGSRLTVL.

This clonotype has just a few counts. V gene TRBV9 combines with J gene TRBJ2-7; possibly TRBD2 for D (5 bases). V gave up 0 bases and J gave up 4 bases, with 14 bases separating them. The CDR3 loop spans 15 amino acids. CDR1 and CDR2 from the germline V gene are SGDLS and YYNGEE. The CDR3 sequence is CASSVEEEGRYEQYF. The CDR3 nucleotides are TGTGCCAGCAGCGTAGAGGAAGAGGGCCGGTACGAGCAGTACTTC.

This clonotype was counted between two and nine times. CDR3 residues: CASSLRPAYETQYF. The DNA of the CDR3 is TGTGCCAGCAGCTTAAGGCCAGCCTACGAGACCCAGTACTTC. The chain couples TRBV7-8 to TRBJ2-5; no definite D call. Germline assignment: CDR1 SGHVS and CDR2 FQNEAQ. The CDR3 is 14 residues long. V was pared by 2 bases and J by 5 bases, with 12 bases between.

This chain joins TRBV6-5 and TRBJ1-1; D call uncertain. Trimming removed 2 bases at V and 7 bases at J, with 11 bases between. The CDR3 has 13 residues. The germline V gene has CDR1 MNHEY and CDR2 SVGAGI. The CDR3 is CASSYKSALEAFF. The CDR3 coding sequence is TGTGCCAGCAGTTACAAATCGGCTCTTGAAGCTTTCTTT.

This clonotype was counted only a few times. The V and J genes are TRBV12-3 or TRBV12-4 and TRBJ2-2; TRBD2 aligns across 8 bases. The CDR3 runs to 16 residues. The V gene end was trimmed by 5 bases and the J gene end by 3 bases; junction bases not matched to a gene: 8. CDR3 residues: CASSGAAGVYTGELFF. In nucleotides, the CDR3 is TGTGCCAGCAGTGGGGCAGCGGGGGTATACACCGGGGAGCTGTTTTTT.

The gene calls are TRBV10-3 and TRBJ2-7, with TRBD2 as a possible D gene (5 bases). V gave up 4 bases and J gave up 5 bases, with 12 bases separating them. CDR3 size: 13 residues. CDR1 is ENHRY, CDR2 SYGVKD, per germline. The CDR3 nucleotides read TGTGCCATCAGTGCTGTCGGAGGTCACGAGCAGTACGTC. As protein: CAISAVGGHEQYV.

The chain has TRBV27 and TRBJ2-3, with D maybe TRBD2 (6 bases). Germline loops: CDR1 MNHEY, CDR2 SMNVEV (reference sequence). The CDR3 sequence is 14 residues long. The ends were cut back, 4 bases at V and 2 bases at J, with 10 bases in the middle. For the CDR3, the DNA is TGTGCCAGCAGTTCACGGGGGTACACAGATACGCAGTATTTT. Protein product: CASSSRGYTDTQYF.

This chain links TRBV12-3 or TRBV12-4 with TRBJ2-7; the D call may be TRBD1 or TRBD2 (6 bases each). The CDR3 spans 13 residues. V was pared by 3 bases and J by 2 bases, with 8 bases between. This CDR3 is CASSLRDTYEQYF. CDR3 sequence (DNA): TGTGCCAGCAGTTTGCGGGACACCTACGAGCAGTACTTC.

This clonotype was observed a few times. This chain joins TRBV10-3 and TRBJ1-1; D is unresolved. The germline V gene has CDR1 ENHRY and CDR2 SYGVKD. The CDR3 loop spans 15 amino acids. V gave up 0 bases and J gave up 3 bases, with 11 bases separating them. In DNA, the CDR3 is TGTGCCATCAGTGAGTCGAGCGGCGGTGACACTGAAGCTTTCTTT. The encoded protein is CAISESSGGDTEAFF.

The genes are TRBV25-1 and TRBJ1-4; 10 bases align to TRBD1. The germline gives CDR1 MGHDK, CDR2 SYGVNS. Trimming removed 9 bases from V and 7 bases from J; junction bases left unmatched: 8. The CDR3 has 14 amino acids. The CDR3: CASSIGQGGEKLFF. Written as DNA, the CDR3 is TGTGCCAGTTCTATTGGACAGGGGGGTGAAAAACTGTTTTTT.

The V and J genes are TRBV5-1 and TRBJ1-1; D is undetermined. The CDR3 is made up of 15 amino acids. Trimming removed 0 bases at V and 5 bases at J, with 14 bases between. The germline V gene has CDR1 SGHRS and CDR2 YFSETQ. The CDR3 is CASSLDAGSGTEAFF. For the CDR3, the DNA is TGCGCCAGCAGCTTGGATGCCGGGAGTGGAACTGAAGCTTTCTTT.

This clonotype was seen a handful of times. In DNA, the CDR3 is TGTGCCAGCAGCTTAGATGCGACCGGGGGGTACAATGAGCAGTTCTTC. This encodes CASSLDATGGYNEQFF. The V and J genes are TRBV7-2 and TRBJ2-1, with TRBD2 identical over 7 bases. The CDR3 length is 16 residues. With V trimmed by 1 base and J by 4 bases, 7 bases remained unmatched. Germline CDR1 SGHTA, CDR2 FQGNSA.

The chain couples TRBV7-9 to TRBJ2-7, with TRBD2 matching 7 bases. The CDR3 has 14 residues. Germline-derived CDR1 and CDR2 are SEHNR and FQNEAQ (reference sequence). Trimming removed 3 bases from V and 4 bases from J; junction bases left unmatched: 6. CDR3 bases: TGTGCCAGCAGCTTTAGGTCCGGGGGGTACGAGCAGTACTTC. This encodes CASSFRSGGYEQYF.

Concerning this clonotype: Since a much larger clone is just one base distant, this may be a read error. The genes are TRBV7-8 and TRBJ2-3; D gene uncertain. The CDR3 is 13 residues long. V lost 5 bases to trimming and J lost 6 bases, with 12 bases between them. Germline V gene sequence: CDR1 SGHVS, CDR2 FQNEAQ. The CDR3 loop is CASSNRISDTQYF. CDR3 in DNA: TGTGCCAGCAGCAATCGTATCTCGGATACGCAGTATTTT.

This clonotype was seen more than once but under ten times. The chain recombines TRBV7-3 with TRBJ2-5, with 9 nucleotides matching TRBD2. The CDR3 has 15 residues. The V segment lost 6 bases and the J segment 5 bases; nucleotides outside the gene matches: 10. Germline V gene data show CDR1 as SGHTA and CDR2 as FQGTGA. The CDR3 loop reads CASSLAGGPIETQYF. CDR3 DNA: TGTGCCAGCAGTTTGGCGGGGGGGCCTATTGAGACCCAGTACTTC.

There are a few counts of this clonotype. V is TRBV7-3 and J is TRBJ2-2; either TRBD1 or TRBD2 may fit D (6 bases each). Trimming removed 5 bases from V and 6 bases from J, with 19 bases in between. Germline V CDR1 and CDR2: SGHTA, FQGTGA. CDR3 size: 16 residues. The chain's CDR3 is CASSPTSGALPGELFF. CDR3 DNA sequence: TGTGCCAGCAGCCCAACCTCGGGGGCGCTCCCCGGGGAGCTGTTTTTT.

The sample holds a few counts of this clonotype. This chain uses TRBV29-1 with TRBJ2-7; D is perhaps TRBD2 (5 bases). Germline-derived CDR1 and CDR2 are SQVTM and ANQGSEA. V was cut by 8 bases and J by 5 bases, with 19 bases left in between. The CDR3 runs 13 residues. CDR3 DNA sequence: TGCAGCATTCGGGGATCGGACGGGAACGAGCAGTACTTC. Its translation is CSIRGSDGNEQYF.